The rows below give T cell receptor beta chains drawn from one sample of a study of blood T cells in healthy people across ages. MiXCR, run by TCRdb on the 5' RACE reads, gives a single entry per CDR3 protein. The sample shows over 450,000 distinct CDR3 sequences, approximately 25% of them seen only once. The same data also went into a second study, on T cells of mothers and their children.

Sequencing was performed on blood. The receptors shown here come from a boy aged 5-17 years in good health. Each CDR3 is given with its conserved first and last residue. Fields, in order: CDR3 protein, CDR3 DNA, J gene, clone size, V gene, D gene. D genes are given only for firm matches. The size of a clone is reported for some rows only, either as once, few or many, or as a class for expanded clones.

CASRAGTPTDTQYF | TGTGCCAGCAGAGCCGGGACTCCCACAGATACGCAGTATTTT | TRBJ2-3 | few | TRBV5-4 | .
CASRHFRDRGSGEQLF | TGTGCCAGCAGACACTTCCGGGACAGGGGGAGCGGTGAGCAGCTCTTC | TRBJ2-1 | . | TRBV12-3/TRBV12-4 | TRBD1
CASRLHGGGEFADTQYF | TGTGCCAGCAGGCTCCATGGAGGGGGAGAATTCGCAGATACGCAGTATTTT | TRBJ2-3 | . | TRBV12-3/TRBV12-4 | .
CSARDLREPYQETQYF | TGCAGTGCTAGAGATCTACGGGAGCCGTACCAAGAGACCCAGTACTTC | TRBJ2-5 | few | TRBV20-1 | .
CASSLSDTHLYNEQFF | TGCGCCAGCAGCTTGTCAGACACGCACCTTTACAATGAGCAGTTCTTC | TRBJ2-1 | . | TRBV5-1 | .
CASSPDSTYEQYF | TGTGCCAGCAGCCCCGACAGTACCTACGAGCAGTACTTC | TRBJ2-7 | few | TRBV27 | .
CASSSTGESDTQYF | TGTGCCAGCAGTTCTACTGGTGAATCAGATACGCAGTATTTT | TRBJ2-3 | . | TRBV28 | .
CASSSTGGAGFGTLHF | TGTGCCAGCAGTTCGACAGGGGGCGCCGGTTTTGGGACCCTCCACTTT | TRBJ1-6 | . | TRBV28 | TRBD1
CASSHLRENTEAFF | TGTGCCAGCAGCCACCTAAGGGAGAACACTGAAGCTTTCTTT | TRBJ1-1 | . | TRBV7-2 | .
CAIDLAVQETQYF | TGTGCCATAGATCTAGCGGTTCAAGAGACCCAGTACTTC | TRBJ2-5 | . | TRBV5-6 | TRBD2
CASSFARAAYNEQFF | TGTGCCAGCAGCTTTGCGAGGGCCGCCTACAATGAGCAGTTCTTC | TRBJ2-1 | few | TRBV7-2 | .
CSASGGISGRYF | TGCAGTGCTTCGGGCGGGATTTCGGGGAGGTACTTC | TRBJ2-5 | many | TRBV20-1 | .
CASSEAARSYNEQFF | TGTGCCAGCAGTGAAGCTGCCAGGTCTTACAATGAGCAGTTCTTC | TRBJ2-1 | few | TRBV2 | .
CASSEVGRQYF | TGTGCCAGCAGTGAAGTGGGGAGGCAGTACTTC | TRBJ2-7 | . | TRBV6-1 | .
CASRTGTSGTQYF | TGTGCCAGCAGGACCGGGACTTCAGGTACGCAGTATTTT | TRBJ2-3 | . | TRBV9 | .
CASQGQSYNEQFF | TGTGCCAGCCAGGGGCAGTCCTACAATGAGCAGTTCTTC | TRBJ2-1 | . | TRBV6-2/TRBV6-3 | .
CATSDWGTGVNTGELFF | TGTGCCACCAGTGATTGGGGGACAGGCGTGAACACCGGGGAGCTGTTTTTT | TRBJ2-2 | few | TRBV24-1 | TRBD1
CASSIRGLQETQYF | TGTGCCAGCAGCATCCGGGGCCTCCAAGAGACCCAGTACTTC | TRBJ2-5 | . | TRBV21-1 | .
CASKGGMMNTEAFF | TGTGCCAGCAAAGGGGGAATGATGAACACTGAAGCTTTCTTT | TRBJ1-1 | . | TRBV28 | .
CASSPQGLAGLNEQFF | TGTGCCAGCAGCCCACAGGGACTAGCGGGATTGAATGAGCAGTTCTTC | TRBJ2-1 | few | TRBV5-4 | TRBD2
CSGCIRETVNTGELFF | TGCAGCGGATGTATAAGGGAGACAGTGAACACCGGGGAGCTGTTTTTT | TRBJ2-2 | few | TRBV29-1 | .
CATSSAGLGTDTQYF | TGTGCCACCAGCTCCGCCGGGTTGGGCACAGATACGCAGTATTTT | TRBJ2-3 | few | TRBV15 | .
CASTNSGGAYNEQFF | TGCGCCAGCACCAATAGCGGGGGGGCTTACAATGAGCAGTTCTTC | TRBJ2-1 | . | TRBV4-3 | TRBD2
CAISESGVEKLFF | TGTGCCATCAGTGAGTCGGGAGTTGAAAAACTGTTTTTT | TRBJ1-4 | few | TRBV10-3 | .
CAISESAGSYGYTF | TGTGCCATCAGTGAGTCGGCAGGGAGCTATGGCTACACCTTC | TRBJ1-2 | . | TRBV10-3 | .
CASSGQSRNEQFF | TGTGCCAGCAGCGGACAGTCGAGAAATGAGCAGTTCTTC | TRBJ2-1 | few | TRBV9 | .
CASSRPGAGTGELFF | TGTGCCAGCAGCCGCCCAGGGGCCGGCACCGGGGAGTTGTTTTTT | TRBJ2-2 | . | TRBV7-2 | .
CASSQDYLLETQYF | TGCGCCAGCAGCCAAGATTACCTGCTGGAGACCCAGTACTTC | TRBJ2-5 | many | TRBV4-3 | .
CASSDGKTDPDTQYF | TGTGCCAGCAGCGACGGAAAGACAGACCCAGATACGCAGTATTTT | TRBJ2-3 | few | TRBV7-9 | .
CSAGGSGNSYNEQFF | TGCAGCGCTGGGGGAAGCGGGAATTCCTACAATGAGCAGTTCTTC | TRBJ2-1 | many | TRBV29-1 | TRBD2
CASSLQGTNTGELFF | TGTGCCAGCAGTCTACAGGGGACGAACACCGGGGAGCTGTTTTTT | TRBJ2-2 | . | TRBV7-9 | TRBD1